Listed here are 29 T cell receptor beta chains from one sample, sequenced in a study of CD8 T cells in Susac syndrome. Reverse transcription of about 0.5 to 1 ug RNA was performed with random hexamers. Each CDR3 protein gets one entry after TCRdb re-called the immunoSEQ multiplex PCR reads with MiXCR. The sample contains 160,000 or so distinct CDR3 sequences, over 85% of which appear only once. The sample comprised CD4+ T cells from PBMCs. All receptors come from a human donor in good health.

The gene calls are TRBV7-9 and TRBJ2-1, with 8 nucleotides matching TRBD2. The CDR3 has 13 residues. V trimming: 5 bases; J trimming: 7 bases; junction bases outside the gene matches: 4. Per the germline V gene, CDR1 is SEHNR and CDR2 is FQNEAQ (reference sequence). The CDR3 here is CASSNSGGNEQFF. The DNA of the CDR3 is TGTGCCAGCAGCAACAGCGGGGGTAATGAGCAGTTCTTC.

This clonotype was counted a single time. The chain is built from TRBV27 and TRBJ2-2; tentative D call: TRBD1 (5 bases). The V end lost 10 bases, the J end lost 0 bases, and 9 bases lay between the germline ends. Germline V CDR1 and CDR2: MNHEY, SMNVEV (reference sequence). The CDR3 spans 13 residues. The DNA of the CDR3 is TGTGCCAATCGGACAACGAACACCGGGGAGCTGTTTTTT. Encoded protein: CANRTTNTGELFF.

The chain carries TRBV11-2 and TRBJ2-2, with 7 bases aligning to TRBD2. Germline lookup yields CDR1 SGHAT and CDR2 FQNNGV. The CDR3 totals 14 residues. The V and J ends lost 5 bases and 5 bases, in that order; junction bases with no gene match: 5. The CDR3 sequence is CASSGDYITGELFF. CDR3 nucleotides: TGTGCCAGCAGCGGGGACTATATAACCGGGGAGCTGTTTTTT.

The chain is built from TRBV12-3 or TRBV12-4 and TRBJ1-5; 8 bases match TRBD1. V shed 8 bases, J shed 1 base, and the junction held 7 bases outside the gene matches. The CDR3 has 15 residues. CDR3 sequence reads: CASVRTGRSNQPQHF. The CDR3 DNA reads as TGTGCCAGCGTTAGGACAGGGAGGAGCAATCAGCCCCAGCATTTT.

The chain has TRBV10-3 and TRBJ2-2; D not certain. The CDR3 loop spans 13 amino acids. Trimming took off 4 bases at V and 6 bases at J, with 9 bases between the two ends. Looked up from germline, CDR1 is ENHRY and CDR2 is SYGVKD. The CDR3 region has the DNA TGTGCCATCAGTGGGGTCTTCCCCGGGGAGCTGTTTTTT. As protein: CAISGVFPGELFF.

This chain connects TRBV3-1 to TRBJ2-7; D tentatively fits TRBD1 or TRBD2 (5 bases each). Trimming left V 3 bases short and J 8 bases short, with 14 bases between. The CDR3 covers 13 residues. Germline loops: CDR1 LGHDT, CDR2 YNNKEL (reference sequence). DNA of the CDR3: TGTGCCAGCAGCCATCCCCCGGGACGGAAGCAGTACTTC. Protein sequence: CASSHPPGRKQYF.

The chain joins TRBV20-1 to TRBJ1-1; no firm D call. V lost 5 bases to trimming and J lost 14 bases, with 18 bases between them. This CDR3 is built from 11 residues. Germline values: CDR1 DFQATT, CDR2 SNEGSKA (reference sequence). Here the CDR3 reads CSARSPVAGFF. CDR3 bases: TGCAGTGCTCGCTCCCCTGTGGCGGGGTTCTTT.

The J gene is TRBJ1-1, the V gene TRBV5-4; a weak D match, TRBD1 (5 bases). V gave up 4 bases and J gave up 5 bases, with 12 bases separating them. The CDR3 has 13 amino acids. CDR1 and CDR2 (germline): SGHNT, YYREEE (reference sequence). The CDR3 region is CASSTDKGTEAFF. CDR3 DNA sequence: TGTGCCAGCAGCACAGATAAGGGGACTGAAGCTTTCTTT.

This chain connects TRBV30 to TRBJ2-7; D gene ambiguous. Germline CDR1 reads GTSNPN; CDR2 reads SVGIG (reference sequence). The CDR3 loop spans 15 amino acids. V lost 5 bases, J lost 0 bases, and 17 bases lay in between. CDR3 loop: CAWDSGGLSSYEQYF. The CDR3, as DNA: TGTGCCTGGGATTCTGGCGGCCTTAGCTCCTACGAGCAGTACTTC.

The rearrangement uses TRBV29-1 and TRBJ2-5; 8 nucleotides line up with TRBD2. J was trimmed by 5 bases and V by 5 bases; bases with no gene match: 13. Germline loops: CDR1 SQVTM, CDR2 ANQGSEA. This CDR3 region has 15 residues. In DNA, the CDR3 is TGCAGCGTTCCGGGACTAGGGGACCTTCGGGAGACCCAGTACTTC. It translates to CSVPGLGDLRETQYF. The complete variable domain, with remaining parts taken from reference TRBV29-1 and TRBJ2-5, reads SAVISQKPSRDICQRGTSLTIQCQVDSQVTMMFWYRQQPGQSLTLIATANQGSEATYESGFVIDKFPISRPNLTFSTLTVSNMSPEDSSIYLCSVPGLGDLRETQYFGPGTRLLVL.

The CDR3 DNA follows: TGTGCTAGTGGTTTGGCCCCCGGGACCGCGTGGGATCAGCCCCAGCATTTT. Translating gives CASGLAPGTAWDQPQHF. V gene TRBV12-5 combines with J gene TRBJ1-5; D perhaps matches TRBD1 (5 bases). Trimming pared 1 base from V and 5 bases from J, leaving 18 bases between. Per the germline V gene, CDR1 is LGHNT and CDR2 is FRNRAP. The CDR3 spans 17 residues.

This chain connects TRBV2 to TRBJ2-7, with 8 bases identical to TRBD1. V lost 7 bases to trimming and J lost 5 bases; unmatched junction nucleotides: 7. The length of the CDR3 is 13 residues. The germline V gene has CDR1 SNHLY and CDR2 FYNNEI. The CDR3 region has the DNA TGTGCCAGCAATCCTGACAGGGGAGACGAGCAGTACTTC. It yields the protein CASNPDRGDEQYF.

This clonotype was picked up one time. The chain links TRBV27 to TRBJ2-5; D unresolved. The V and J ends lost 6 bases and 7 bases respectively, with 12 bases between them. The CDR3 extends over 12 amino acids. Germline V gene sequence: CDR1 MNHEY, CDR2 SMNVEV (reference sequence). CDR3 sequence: CASSPDPGTQYF. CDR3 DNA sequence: TGTGCCAGCAGCCCTGACCCTGGGACCCAGTACTTC.

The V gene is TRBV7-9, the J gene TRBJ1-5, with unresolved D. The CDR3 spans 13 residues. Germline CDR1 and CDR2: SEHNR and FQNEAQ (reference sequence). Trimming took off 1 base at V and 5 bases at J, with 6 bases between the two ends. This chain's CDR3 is CASSLEGHQPQHF. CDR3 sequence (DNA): TGTGCCAGCAGCTTAGAGGGTCATCAGCCCCAGCATTTT.

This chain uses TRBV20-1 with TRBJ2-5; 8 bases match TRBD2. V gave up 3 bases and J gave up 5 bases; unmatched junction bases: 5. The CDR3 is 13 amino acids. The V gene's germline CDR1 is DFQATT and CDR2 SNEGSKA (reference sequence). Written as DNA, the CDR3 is TGCAGTGCTAGTAGAGCGGGGGAGGAGACCCAGTACTTC. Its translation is CSASRAGEETQYF.

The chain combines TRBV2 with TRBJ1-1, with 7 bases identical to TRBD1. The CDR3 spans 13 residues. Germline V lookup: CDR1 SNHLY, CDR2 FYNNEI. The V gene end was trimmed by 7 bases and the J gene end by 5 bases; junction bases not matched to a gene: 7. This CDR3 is CASTQGERTEAFF. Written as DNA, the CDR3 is TGTGCCAGCACTCAGGGGGAGAGGACTGAAGCTTTCTTT.

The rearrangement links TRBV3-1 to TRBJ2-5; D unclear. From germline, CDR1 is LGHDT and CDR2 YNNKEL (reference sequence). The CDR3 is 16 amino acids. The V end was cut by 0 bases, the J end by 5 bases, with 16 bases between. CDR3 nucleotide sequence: TGTGCCAGCAGCCAAGAATTAAGGGCCGCGGAGGAGACCCAGTACTTC. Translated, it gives CASSQELRAAEETQYF.

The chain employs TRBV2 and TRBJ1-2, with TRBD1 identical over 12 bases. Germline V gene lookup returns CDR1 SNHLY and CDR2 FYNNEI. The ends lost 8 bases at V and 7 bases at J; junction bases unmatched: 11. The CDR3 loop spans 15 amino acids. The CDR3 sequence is CASEVRDRGLGGYTF. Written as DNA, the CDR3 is TGTGCCAGCGAAGTCCGGGACAGGGGGCTTGGTGGCTACACCTTC.

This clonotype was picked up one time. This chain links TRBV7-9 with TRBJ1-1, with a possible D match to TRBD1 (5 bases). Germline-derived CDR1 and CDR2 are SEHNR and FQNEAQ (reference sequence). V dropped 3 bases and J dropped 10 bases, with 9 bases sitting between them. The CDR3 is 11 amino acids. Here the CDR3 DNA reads TGTGCCAGCAGCTTGGGGCAAGGAGCTTTCTTT. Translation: CASSLGQGAFF. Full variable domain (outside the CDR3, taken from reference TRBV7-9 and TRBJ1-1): DTGVSQNPRHKITKRGQNVTFRCDPISEHNRLYWYRQTLGQGPEFLTYFQNEAQLEKSRLLSDRFSAERPKGSFSTLEIQRTEQGDSAMYLCASSLGQGAFFGQGTRLTVV.

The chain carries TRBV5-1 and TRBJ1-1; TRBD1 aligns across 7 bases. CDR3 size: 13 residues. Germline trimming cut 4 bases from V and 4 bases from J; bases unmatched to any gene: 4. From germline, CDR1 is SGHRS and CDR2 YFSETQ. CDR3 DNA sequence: TGCGCCAGCAGCGCTGACAGGGTCACTGAAGCTTTCTTT. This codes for CASSADRVTEAFF. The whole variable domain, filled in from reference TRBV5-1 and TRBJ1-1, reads KAGVTQTPRYLIKTRGQQVTLSCSPISGHRSVSWYQQTPGQGLQFLFEYFSETQRNKGNFPGRFSGRQFSNSRSEMNVSTLELGDSALYLCASSADRVTEAFFGQGTRLTVV.

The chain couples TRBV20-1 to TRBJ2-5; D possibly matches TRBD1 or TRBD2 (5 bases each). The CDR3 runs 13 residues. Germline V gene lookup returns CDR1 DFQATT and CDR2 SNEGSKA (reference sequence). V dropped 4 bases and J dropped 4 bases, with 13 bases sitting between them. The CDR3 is CSAIDPGRETQYF. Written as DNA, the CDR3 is TGCAGTGCTATCGATCCGGGGCGAGAGACCCAGTACTTC.

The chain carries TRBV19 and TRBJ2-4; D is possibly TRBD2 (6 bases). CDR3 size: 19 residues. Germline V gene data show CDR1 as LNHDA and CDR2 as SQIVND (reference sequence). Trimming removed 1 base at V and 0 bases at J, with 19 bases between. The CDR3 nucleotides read TGTGCCAGTAGTATAGCCGTCGCAACCCCCGGGGGAGCCAAAAACATTCAGTACTTC. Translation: CASSIAVATPGGAKNIQYF.

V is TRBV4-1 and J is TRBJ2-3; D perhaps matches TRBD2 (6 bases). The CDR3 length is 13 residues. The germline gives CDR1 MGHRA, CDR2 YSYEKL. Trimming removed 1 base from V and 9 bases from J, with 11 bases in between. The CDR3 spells CASSQGDSPTQYF. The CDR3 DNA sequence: TGCGCCAGCAGCCAAGGGGACTCTCCCACGCAGTATTTT.

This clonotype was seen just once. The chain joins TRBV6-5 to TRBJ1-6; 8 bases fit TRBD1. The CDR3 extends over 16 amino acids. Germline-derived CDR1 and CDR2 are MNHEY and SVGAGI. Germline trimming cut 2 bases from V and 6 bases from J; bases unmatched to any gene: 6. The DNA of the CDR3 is TGTGCCAGCAGTTACCACGGTGGACAGGGTAATTCACCCCTCCACTTT. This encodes CASSYHGGQGNSPLHF.

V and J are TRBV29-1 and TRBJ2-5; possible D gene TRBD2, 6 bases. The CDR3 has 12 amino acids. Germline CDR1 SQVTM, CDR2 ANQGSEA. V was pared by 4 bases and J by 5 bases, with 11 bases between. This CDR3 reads CSVGLGAETQYF. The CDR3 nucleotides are TGCAGCGTTGGACTAGGGGCGGAGACCCAGTACTTC.

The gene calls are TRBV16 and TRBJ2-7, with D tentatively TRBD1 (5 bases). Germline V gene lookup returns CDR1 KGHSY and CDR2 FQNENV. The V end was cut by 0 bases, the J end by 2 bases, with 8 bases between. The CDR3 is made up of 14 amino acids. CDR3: CASSQSQGPYEQYF. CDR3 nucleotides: TGTGCCAGCAGCCAATCTCAGGGCCCCTACGAGCAGTACTTC.

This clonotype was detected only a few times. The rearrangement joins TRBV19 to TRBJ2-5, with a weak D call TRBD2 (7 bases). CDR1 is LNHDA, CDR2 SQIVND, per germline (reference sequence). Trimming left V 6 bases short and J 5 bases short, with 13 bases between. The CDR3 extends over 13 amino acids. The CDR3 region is CASSGGQGETQYF. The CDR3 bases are TGTGCCAGTAGCGGGGGGCAGGGTGAGACCCAGTACTTC.

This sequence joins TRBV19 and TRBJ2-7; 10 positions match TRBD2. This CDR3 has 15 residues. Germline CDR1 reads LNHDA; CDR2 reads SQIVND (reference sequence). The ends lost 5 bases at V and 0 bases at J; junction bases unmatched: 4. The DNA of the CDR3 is TGTGCCAGTAGTGAGGCTAGCGGGAGCTCCTACGAGCAGTACTTC. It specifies CASSEASGSSYEQYF.

CDR3 DNA: TGCAGCGGGGGGACGGACTATGGCTACACCTTC. Protein sequence: CSGGTDYGYTF. The chain links TRBV29-1 to TRBJ1-2, with D possibly being TRBD1 (5 bases). This CDR3 region has 11 residues. Looked up from germline, CDR1 is SQVTM and CDR2 is ANQGSEA. V lost 7 bases and J 3 bases, leaving 9 bases between the germline ends.